This T cell receptor (beta chain) was identified in a study of PD-L1 blockade in urothelial cancer. There were between 1 and 8 samples from each patient, taken pretreatment and on-treatment. Assay used: immunoSEQ multiplex PCR; TCRdb lists only in-frame clones, some missing. The sample lists approximately 110,000 clones, about 85% occurring once. This receptor was identified in a man aged 50-60 years with urothelial cancer. The specimen comprised PBMCs, sampled around atezolizumab (anti-PD-L1) treatment.

CDR3 region: CASSDRDRAPNIQYF. The CDR3 nucleotides are TGTGCCAGCAGCGACCGGGACAGGGCTCCAAACATTCAGTACTTC. This chain uses TRBV7-9 with TRBJ2-4; TRBD1 matches 9 bases. This CDR3 contains 15 residues. V was clipped by 5 bases and J by 6 bases; unmatched bases: 8. Germline values: CDR1 SEHNR, CDR2 FQNEAQ (reference sequence).